The 25 T cell receptor beta chains below come from one sample, sequenced in a study of vaccination and CD4 T cells after COVID-19. At the Johns Hopkins FTIC core, DNA taken from cultured CD4+ T cells was sequenced by way of the Oncomine TCR Beta short-read assay. Each CDR3 protein is one row after TCRdb ran MiXCR on the PCR reads. The data contain roughly 16,000 distinct CDR3 sequences, roughly 45% of them singletons. Their antigen targets remain unknown. Treatment: roughly 10-day PBMC culture with coronavirus spike peptide pools or control peptides (ViraFEST assay). Sequenced material: CD4+ T cells from blood, cultured in vitro. The receptors originated from a human donor who had recovered from COVID-19.

The gene calls are TRBV6-1 and TRBJ1-6; D unclear. This CDR3 is built from 11 residues. V dropped 6 bases and J dropped 7 bases, with 4 bases sitting between them. In germline, CDR1 is MNHNS, CDR2 SASEGT. The CDR3 sequence is CASSSNSPLHF. In DNA form, the CDR3 reads TGTGCCAGCAGCTCGAATTCACCCCTCCACTTT.

The V call is TRBV6-1, the J call TRBJ2-5; D unclear. The CDR3 spans 13 residues. Trimming shortened V by 5 bases and J by 0 bases, and 7 bases separated the two germline ends. The germline gives CDR1 MNHNS, CDR2 SASEGT. CDR3 DNA sequence: TGTGCCAGCAGTACGGAAAACCAAGAGACCCAGTACTTC. This codes for CASSTENQETQYF.

Here the CDR3 reads CASSRGLADTQYF. The CDR3 DNA sequence: TGTGCCAGCAGCCGCGGACTAGCAGATACGCAGTATTTT. The V call is TRBV14, the J call TRBJ2-3, with 7 bases matching TRBD2. This CDR3 comprises 13 residues. The germline CDR1 and CDR2 sequences are SGHDN and FVKESK. Trimming took 4 bases from V and 4 from J; bases not matched to a gene: 2. Combining the CDR3 with reference TRBV14 and TRBJ2-3 gives the whole variable domain EAGVTQFPSHSVIEKGQTVTLRCDPISGHDNLYWYRRVMGKEIKFLLHFVKESKQDESGMPNNRFLAERTGGTYSTLKVQPAELEDSGVYFCASSRGLADTQYFGPGTRLTVL.

This clonotype was seen a handful of times. The chain is built from TRBV20-1 and TRBJ2-1; D possibly corresponds to TRBD2 (7 bases). Germline assignment: CDR1 DFQATT and CDR2 SNEGSKA (reference sequence). The CDR3 runs to 17 residues. V dropped 5 bases and J dropped 5 bases, with 25 bases sitting between them. The CDR3 DNA reads as TGCAGTGCTTTCGGGGGAGGGGGATATCGGATACACAATGAGCAGTTCTTC. Its translation: CSAFGGGGYRIHNEQFF.

V and J are TRBV6-1 and TRBJ2-7, with 9 bases fitting TRBD1. After removal of 5 bases from V and 6 bases from J, the junction contained 8 bases not matched to a gene. There are 14 residues in the CDR3. CDR1 is MNHNS, CDR2 SASEGT, per germline. The CDR3 sequence: CASSKGQGLTEQYF. CDR3 in DNA: TGTGCCAGCAGTAAGGGACAGGGCTTAACCGAGCAGTACTTC.

The J gene is TRBJ2-5, the V gene TRBV7-9; D is unclear. This CDR3 has 16 residues. From germline, CDR1 is SEHNR and CDR2 FQNEAQ (reference sequence). With 8 bases removed from V and 0 bases from J, the gap between germline ends came to 19 bases. The CDR3 DNA follows: TGTGCCAGCTCGGATCCCCCACAGCTAAACCAAGAGACCCAGTACTTC. Its protein product is CASSDPPQLNQETQYF.

This clonotype was recorded a few times. V usage is TRBV30 and J usage is TRBJ2-2; 11 bases match TRBD1. This CDR3 has 16 residues. Per germline, CDR1 GTSNPN and CDR2 SVGIG (reference sequence). J was trimmed by 7 bases and V by 3 bases; bases with no gene match: 10. As DNA, the CDR3 is TGTGCCTGGAGCCGGCACGGGACAGGGGGTATCGGGGAGCTGTTTTTT. It translates to CAWSRHGTGGIGELFF.

This chain joins TRBV28 and TRBJ1-2; D ambiguous. Germline loops: CDR1 MDHEN, CDR2 SYDVKM. V lost 1 base, J lost 4 bases, and 4 bases lay in between. The CDR3 sequence is 12 residues long. The CDR3 DNA sequence: TGTGCCAGCAGTTTATCTGGCTATGGCTACACCTTC. This gives the protein CASSLSGYGYTF.

This clonotype was recorded a few times. V usage is TRBV30 and J usage is TRBJ1-2; D ambiguous. This CDR3 spans 12 amino acids. Germline CDR1 and CDR2: GTSNPN and SVGIG (reference sequence). CDR3 sequence (DNA): TGTGGGGGAGCAGGTTCTAACTATGGCTACACCTTC. Encoded protein: CGGAGSNYGYTF. Complete variable domain (other parts from reference TRBV30 and TRBJ1-2): SQTIHQWPATLVQPVGSPLSLECTVEGTSNPNLYWYRQAAGRGLQLLFYSVGIGQISSEVPQNLSASRPQDRQFILSSKKLLLSDSGFYLCGGAGSNYGYTFGSGTRLTVV.

This clonotype was seen a single time. The junction differs from germline at one of its ends, possibly a read error. The chain links TRBV4-1 to TRBJ1-4; D is unclear. The CDR3 length is 14 residues. The V gene's germline CDR1 is MGHRA and CDR2 YSYEKL. As DNA, the CDR3 is TGCGCCAGCAGCCAAGTACGCGGGGAGGTCTACCTGGTTTTT. Translated: CASSQVRGEVYLVF.

V and J are TRBV10-3 and TRBJ2-1; the match to TRBD2 covers 8 bases. Germline CDR1 ENHRY, CDR2 SYGVKD. The CDR3 runs 16 residues. The V segment lost 3 bases and the J segment 6 bases; nucleotides outside the gene matches: 10. Here the CDR3 reads CAISEVPGTSSNEQFF. In DNA, the CDR3 is TGTGCCATCAGTGAAGTGCCCGGGACTAGTAGCAATGAGCAGTTCTTC.

The V call is TRBV7-8, the J call TRBJ2-4, with TRBD1 matching over 9 bases. V was pared by 2 bases and J by 4 bases, with 3 bases of the junction left unmatched. Germline V gene data show CDR1 as SGHVS and CDR2 as FQNEAQ. This CDR3 is 15 amino acids long. CDR3 amino acids: CASSLSGQGKNIQYF. CDR3 coding DNA: TGTGCCAGCAGCTTATCGGGACAGGGAAAAAACATTCAGTACTTC. Full variable domain (remainder filled in from reference TRBV7-8 and TRBJ2-4): GAGVSQSPRYKVAKRGQDVALRCDPISGHVSLFWYQQALGQGPEFLTYFQNEAQLDKSGLPSDRFFAERPEGSVSTLKIQRTQQEDSAVYLCASSLSGQGKNIQYFGAGTRLSVL.

There are a few counts of this clonotype. This chain links TRBV18 with TRBJ1-2; D gene unclear. The CDR3 loop spans 16 amino acids. Trimming pared 3 bases from V and 4 bases from J, leaving 18 bases between. In germline, CDR1 is KGHSH, CDR2 LQKENI. This CDR3 is CASSPSFASTGYGYTF. Written as DNA, the CDR3 is TGTGCCAGCTCACCTAGCTTCGCCTCAACCGGCTATGGCTACACCTTC.

V gene TRBV19 combines with J gene TRBJ2-3; 11 bases are shared with TRBD2. Germline V gives CDR1 LNHDA, CDR2 SQIVND (reference sequence). The CDR3 totals 14 residues. J lost 0 bases, V lost 10 bases, and 3 bases had no gene match. The CDR3 reads CATRTSGSTDTQYF. CDR3 bases: TGTGCCACTCGGACTAGCGGGAGCACAGATACGCAGTATTTT.

This clonotype was observed a handful of times. The chain joins TRBV20-1 to TRBJ2-3, with no clear D. V was clipped by 3 bases and J by 7 bases, with 11 bases between them. The CDR3 consists of 12 residues. Germline V gives CDR1 DFQATT, CDR2 SNEGSKA (reference sequence). CDR3 nucleotide sequence: TGCAGTGCTAGTATACAATTCAATACGCAGTATTTT. Translating it yields CSASIQFNTQYF.

The gene calls are TRBV15 and TRBJ2-5; TRBD2 matches 10 bases. Germline V lookup: CDR1 LNHNV, CDR2 YYDKDF (reference sequence). CDR3 size: 17 residues. After removal of 0 bases from V and 1 base from J, the junction contained 5 bases not matched to a gene. The CDR3 nucleotides are TGTGCCACCAGCAGAGAGGGAAGACTAGCGGGCCAAGAGACCCAGTACTTC. This sequence encodes CATSREGRLAGQETQYF.

The V gene is TRBV19, the J gene TRBJ1-6, with D unresolved. V lost 4 bases to trimming and J lost 10 bases, with 17 bases between them. Germline V gene sequence: CDR1 LNHDA, CDR2 SQIVND (reference sequence). This CDR3 comprises 15 residues. CDR3 region: CASSTSGPLGSPLHF. The CDR3 DNA reads as TGTGCCAGTAGTACATCCGGGCCTCTGGGGTCACCCCTCCACTTT.

The chain combines TRBV4-1 with TRBJ1-2; no reliable D call. The germline V gene has CDR1 MGHRA and CDR2 YSYEKL. V dropped 3 bases and J dropped 4 bases, with 12 bases sitting between them. This CDR3 spans 14 amino acids. CDR3 in DNA: TGCGCCAGCAGCCAGGGTGGACGGGCCTATGGCTACACCTTC. It translates to CASSQGGRAYGYTF.

The chain recombines TRBV15 with TRBJ1-1; D remains ambiguous. The CDR3 contains 15 residues. From germline, CDR1 is LNHNV and CDR2 YYDKDF (reference sequence). Trimming stripped 4 bases from V and 1 base from J, with 13 bases between. In nucleotides, the CDR3 is TGTGCCACCAGCACCGCCGGACGGACGAACACTGAAGCTTTCTTT. Amino acids: CATSTAGRTNTEAFF.

This clonotype was counted only a few times. V and J are TRBV2 and TRBJ1-5; no definite D call. Trimming pared 3 bases from V and 5 bases from J, leaving 8 bases between. The CDR3 consists of 13 residues. Germline V gene sequence: CDR1 SNHLY, CDR2 FYNNEI. CDR3 in DNA: TGTGCCAGCAGTGAGTTTAGGGATCAGCCCCAGCATTTT. Its translation is CASSEFRDQPQHF.

DNA for the CDR3: TGCAGTGCGAGTACAGGGGGCCACGAGCAGTACTTC. Translated: CSASTGGHEQYF. This chain uses TRBV20-1 with TRBJ2-7; 9 bases align to TRBD1. After removal of 6 bases from V and 5 bases from J, the junction contained 5 bases not matched to a gene. Germline lookup yields CDR1 DFQATT and CDR2 SNEGSKA (reference sequence). The CDR3 runs to 12 residues.

This clonotype has a handful of counts. The chain employs TRBV19 and TRBJ2-3; maybe TRBD2 (5 bases). Between the trimmed V and J ends, which lost 3 bases and 4 bases, there was a span of 20 bases. This CDR3 is 17 amino acids long. CDR1 is LNHDA, CDR2 SQIVND, per germline (reference sequence). CDR3 coding DNA: TGTGCCAGTAGTATTGGGTATCGGACCGGGCGGGCAGATACGCAGTATTTT. It is translated as CASSIGYRTGRADTQYF.

This clonotype was seen only a few times. V usage is TRBV7-3 and J usage is TRBJ2-1, with TRBD2 matching 8 bases. CDR1 SGHTA and CDR2 FQGTGA come from the germline V gene. The CDR3 totals 15 residues. V was clipped by 5 bases and J by 1 base; unmatched bases: 4. The CDR3 loop is CASSNIAGSYNEQFF. Written as DNA, the CDR3 is TGTGCCAGCAGCAACATAGCGGGATCCTACAATGAGCAGTTCTTC.

The genes are TRBV12-3 or TRBV12-4 and TRBJ2-7; D ambiguous. V was shortened by 2 bases and J by 2 bases, with 13 bases between the two germline ends. The CDR3 runs 15 residues. The CDR3 bases are TGTGCCAGCAGTTTAACGGCCCGTCCCCCCTACGAGCAGTACTTC. It yields the protein CASSLTARPPYEQYF.

As DNA, the CDR3 is TGTGCCAGCTCACCCCAATCACCCCGGGGGATACACGGCTACACCTTC. Translated, it gives CASSPQSPRGIHGYTF. V is TRBV18 and J is TRBJ1-2, with D tentatively TRBD1 (5 bases). Trimming took off 3 bases at V and 8 bases at J, with 22 bases between the two ends. This CDR3 region has 16 residues. In germline, CDR1 is KGHSH, CDR2 LQKENI.